Each of the 2 T cell receptor beta chains below was sequenced from the same sample in a study of CD8 T cells in ankylosing spondylitis. TCRdb ran MiXCR on the 5' RACE reads and lists one entry per CDR3 protein. The top ten clones hold roughly 15% of a sample with some 150,000 distinct CDR3 sequences, approximately 48% of them seen once. The sequenced sample was synovial fluid, either unsorted or a sorted T cell fraction (not recorded which). These receptors originate from a male donor with ankylosing spondylitis.

The CDR3 loop reads CASSLEGGNQPQHF. The CDR3 DNA is TGTGCCAGCAGCCTGGAGGGGGGCAATCAGCCCCAGCATTTT. This chain joins TRBV12-3 or TRBV12-4 and TRBJ1-5; weak D call: TRBD1 (6 bases). V lost 6 bases and J lost 2, with 11 bases in between. The CDR3 has 14 residues.

CDR3 protein: CASSRRPRLAGATYNEQFF. The CDR3 DNA sequence: TGTGCCAGTAGCCGACGTCCCCGACTAGCGGGAGCGACCTACAATGAGCAGTTCTTC. The V and J genes are TRBV19 and TRBJ2-1; the match to TRBD2 covers 12 bases. This CDR3 has 19 amino acids. Germline CDR1 LNHDA, CDR2 SQIVND (reference sequence). J gave up 2 bases and V 6 bases, and 14 bases lay outside the gene matches.